This T cell receptor beta chain was identified during a study of radiotherapy plus CTLA-4 blockade in lung cancer. Study results and caveats: How blood T cell clones changed early, along with interferon-beta, reportedly forecast response best. Clones derived from tumor TCRs expanded in blood after radiotherapy plus ipilimumab.

Details on this clone: Its antigen remains unknown.

CDR3 size: 16 residues. Clones were read by immunoSEQ multiplex PCR, and TCRdb kept only the in-frame ones, dropping some. Of more than 90,000 clones in the sample, more than 75% are singletons; the top ten hold 3.3%. J is TRBJ1-6 and V is TRBV12-2; the D segment call TRBD1 is taken from the table without a DNA check. TRBV12-2 is shown as a pseudogene. The sequence came from a human donor with non-small cell lung cancer that progressed on radiotherapy plus ipilimumab. Some clones in this sample may be carry-over from other donors' samples. The source material was peripheral blood, sampled from a patient treated with radiotherapy plus ipilimumab. Written as DNA, the CDR3 is TGTGCAAGTCGCCCCCGAGAGGGACAGGATCTTTCACCCCTCCACTTT. Protein product: CASRPREGQDLSPLHF.